Listed below are T cell receptor beta chains from one sample, sequenced in a study of blood T cell repertoires in COVID-19. The method was immunoSEQ multiplex PCR; TCRdb's version includes in-frame clones alone and lacks a portion of them. This table has approximately 150,000 clones, over 80% appearing once. The sample consisted of PBMCs or T cells enriched from blood (not recorded which). These receptors came from a man aged 65 to 79 who had been exposed to COVID-19. CDR3s include the opening cysteine and the closing phenylalanine or tryptophan. A D gene is named only where the DNA matches it firmly. Rows give clone size only sometimes, using once, few, many, or a class for an expanded clone.

j_call: TRBJ1-1; clone_size: once; v_call: TRBV28; d_call: NA; cdr3_nt: TGTGCCAGCAGTTTAGCTGGGGCGAACACTGAAGCTTTCTTT; cdr3_aa: CASSLAGANTEAFF
j_call: TRBJ2-3; clone_size: NA; v_call: TRBV5-1; d_call: NA; cdr3_nt: TGCGCCAGCAGCTCTAACAAGAGGACTTTGATGGATACGCAGTATTTT; cdr3_aa: CASSSNKRTLMDTQYF
j_call: TRBJ1-3; clone_size: NA; v_call: TRBV19; d_call: NA; cdr3_nt: TGTGCCAGTAGCAGGACACCTGGAAACACCATATATTTT; cdr3_aa: CASSRTPGNTIYF
j_call: TRBJ1-2; clone_size: NA; v_call: TRBV18; d_call: NA; cdr3_nt: TGTGCCAGCTCTCAAGGACAGTTTAACTATGGCTACACCTTC; cdr3_aa: CASSQGQFNYGYTF
j_call: TRBJ2-1; clone_size: NA; v_call: TRBV19; d_call: NA; cdr3_nt: TGTGCCAGTAGTCCCGCGGCCGTTTACAATGAGCAGTTCTTC; cdr3_aa: CASSPAAVYNEQFF
j_call: TRBJ2-7; clone_size: NA; v_call: TRBV20-1; d_call: TRBD2; cdr3_nt: TGCAGTGCTAGTATTAGCGGGTTGTACGAGCAGTACTTC; cdr3_aa: CSASISGLYEQYF
j_call: TRBJ1-1; clone_size: many; v_call: TRBV19; d_call: TRBD1; cdr3_nt: TGTGCCAGTAGTATCGCAGGGGGAGCTTTCTTT; cdr3_aa: CASSIAGGAFF
j_call: TRBJ2-7; clone_size: NA; v_call: TRBV4-1; d_call: NA; cdr3_nt: TGCGCCAGCAGCCCAGGGACACTCTCCTACGAGCAGTACTTC; cdr3_aa: CASSPGTLSYEQYF
j_call: TRBJ1-2; clone_size: NA; v_call: TRBV1; d_call: NA; cdr3_nt: NA; cdr3_aa: CTSSHAWGTGIYHGYTF
j_call: TRBJ2-7; clone_size: NA; v_call: TRBV7-3; d_call: TRBD1; cdr3_nt: TGTGCCAGCAGCGCTGGGACAGGTGACGAGCAGTACTTC; cdr3_aa: CASSAGTGDEQYF
j_call: TRBJ2-4; clone_size: NA; v_call: TRBV7-2; d_call: TRBD2; cdr3_nt: TGTGCCAGCAGCACGGGACTAGCGGCACACCTAGCCAAAAACATTCAGTACTTC; cdr3_aa: CASSTGLAAHLAKNIQYF
j_call: TRBJ1-5; clone_size: NA; v_call: TRBV19; d_call: NA; cdr3_nt: TGTGCCAGTAGCATTTTAGCAGTCCGACGGGGGGCACGGCAGCCCCAGCATTTT; cdr3_aa: CASSILAVRRGARQPQHF
j_call: TRBJ2-1; clone_size: NA; v_call: TRBV6-1; d_call: TRBD2; cdr3_nt: TGTGCCAGCAGTGAAATGTCGGGAGGGTACAATGAGCAGTTCTTC; cdr3_aa: CASSEMSGGYNEQFF
j_call: TRBJ2-1; clone_size: NA; v_call: TRBV6-5; d_call: TRBD2; cdr3_nt: TGTGCCAGCCGGACTAGCGGTTACAATGAGCAGTTCTTC; cdr3_aa: CASRTSGYNEQFF
j_call: TRBJ2-4; clone_size: NA; v_call: TRBV11-2; d_call: NA; cdr3_nt: TGTGCCAGCAGCTCCTACGGGGATGGCAAAAACATTCAGTACTTC; cdr3_aa: CASSSYGDGKNIQYF
j_call: TRBJ1-4; clone_size: NA; v_call: TRBV3-1/TRBV3-2; d_call: NA; cdr3_nt: TGTGCCAGCAGCCAACGTACGGGAGAAAAACTGTTTTTT; cdr3_aa: CASSQRTGEKLFF
j_call: TRBJ1-1; clone_size: NA; v_call: TRBV6-5; d_call: NA; cdr3_nt: TGTGCCAGCGGGAGGGGGGCTGAAGCTTTCTTT; cdr3_aa: CASGRGAEAFF
j_call: TRBJ1-1; clone_size: NA; v_call: TRBV4-3; d_call: NA; cdr3_nt: TGCGCCAGCAGCCTCCTGACGGGGGAAACTGAAGCTTTCTTT; cdr3_aa: CASSLLTGETEAFF
j_call: TRBJ1-2; clone_size: NA; v_call: TRBV25-1; d_call: TRBD1; cdr3_nt: TGTGCCAGCAGTTCAGTGACAGGGTTTGGCTACACCTTC; cdr3_aa: CASSSVTGFGYTF
j_call: TRBJ1-2; clone_size: NA; v_call: TRBV29-1; d_call: TRBD1; cdr3_nt: TGCAGCGTCGACAGGGTTCAAGGCTACACCTTC; cdr3_aa: CSVDRVQGYTF
j_call: TRBJ2-7; clone_size: NA; v_call: TRBV7-9; d_call: NA; cdr3_nt: TGTGCCAGCAGCTCGACGACAGGTCCCTACGAGCAGTACTTC; cdr3_aa: CASSSTTGPYEQYF
j_call: TRBJ1-5; clone_size: NA; v_call: TRBV5-6; d_call: NA; cdr3_nt: TGTGCCAGCAGCTTCTCAAAAAAAAGAGATCAGCCCCAGCATTTT; cdr3_aa: CASSFSKKRDQPQHF
j_call: TRBJ1-5; clone_size: NA; v_call: TRBV6-5; d_call: NA; cdr3_nt: TGTGCCAGTTTGACACGTCCAAATAGCAATCAGCCCCAGCATTTT; cdr3_aa: CASLTRPNSNQPQHF
j_call: TRBJ2-3; clone_size: few; v_call: TRBV10-2; d_call: NA; cdr3_nt: TGCGCCAGCAGTGAGGGGACTAGCACAGATACGCAGTATTTT; cdr3_aa: CASSEGTSTDTQYF
j_call: TRBJ2-5; clone_size: once; v_call: TRBV19; d_call: NA; cdr3_nt: TGTGCCAGTAGTTTGGGGTTTGGAGGGGAGACCCAGTACTTC; cdr3_aa: CASSLGFGGETQYF
j_call: TRBJ2-1; clone_size: NA; v_call: TRBV12-3/TRBV12-4; d_call: NA; cdr3_nt: TGTGCCAGCAGGTTTGCCGAGGGTGTTGAGCAGTTCTTC; cdr3_aa: CASRFAEGVEQFF
j_call: TRBJ2-2; clone_size: NA; v_call: TRBV5-6; d_call: NA; cdr3_nt: TGTGCCAGCAGCCTAGGGGCCGGGGAGCTGTTTTTT; cdr3_aa: CASSLGAGELFF
j_call: TRBJ2-7; clone_size: once; v_call: TRBV6-5; d_call: NA; cdr3_nt: TGTGCCAGCAGTTCCCCCGGTCCCGGCGAGCAGTACTTC; cdr3_aa: CASSSPGPGEQYF
j_call: TRBJ1-3; clone_size: NA; v_call: TRBV5-5; d_call: TRBD1; cdr3_nt: TGTGCCAGCAGCTTGGCTCTCACAGGGGTCGGAAACACCATATATTTT; cdr3_aa: CASSLALTGVGNTIYF
j_call: TRBJ1-5; clone_size: NA; v_call: TRBV5-1; d_call: NA; cdr3_nt: TGCGCCAGCAGCTATTTTGGGGAGGGTCAGCCCCAGCATTTT; cdr3_aa: CASSYFGEGQPQHF